The 16 T cell receptor beta chains given below trace back to one sample, sequenced in a study of T cells in Graves' hyperthyroidism and ophthalmopathy. Researchers amplified the TCR beta CDR3 regions from RNA transcripts. A set of HTBI primers served as the primers for a first-round RT-PCR of the TCR CDR3. One entry per CDR3 protein results from TCRdb running MiXCR on the multiplex PCR reads. The sample carries 350,000 or so distinct CDR3 sequences, around 18% recorded once. The sequenced sample was blood. The receptors shown here come from a woman aged 40 to 49 with Graves' ophthalmopathy.

This chain links TRBV28 with TRBJ1-5; TRBD1 matches 7 bases. V trimming: 6 bases; J trimming: 7 bases; junction bases outside the gene matches: 9. In germline, CDR1 is MDHEN, CDR2 SYDVKM. CDR3 size: 14 residues. CDR3: CASSLNRGYQPQHF. The CDR3, as DNA: TGTGCCAGCAGCCTTAACAGGGGTTACCAGCCCCAGCATTTT.

This clonotype was seen repeatedly, ten times or more. The chain recombines TRBV12-3 or TRBV12-4 with TRBJ2-2, with D possibly called TRBD1 or TRBD2 (5 bases each). This CDR3 has 15 amino acids. The V gene lost 6 bases and the J gene lost 6 bases, with 17 bases spanning the gap. CDR3 amino acids: CASRPGQGFSGELFF. CDR3 sequence (DNA): TGTGCCAGCAGACCGGGGCAGGGCTTTTCCGGGGAGCTGTTTTTT.

In its sample, this clonotype was seen many times. The chain has TRBV28 and TRBJ2-7; 7 nucleotides line up with TRBD1. CDR1 and CDR2 from the germline V gene are MDHEN and SYDVKM. The CDR3 is 13 residues long. The trim removed 6 bases at V and 5 bases at J, leaving 7 bases unmatched. CDR3 loop: CASRRQGDDEQYF. CDR3 DNA sequence: TGTGCCAGCAGGAGACAGGGCGACGACGAGCAGTACTTC.

The gene calls are TRBV7-6 and TRBJ2-7; 9 bases fit TRBD2. Germline CDR1 SGHVS, CDR2 FNYEAQ. After removal of 1 base from V and 3 bases from J, the junction contained 13 bases not matched to a gene. This CDR3 contains 18 residues. The CDR3 DNA reads TGTGCCAGCAGCTTAGGATCGGCTAGCGGGACTCTTCTCTACGAGCAGTACTTC. This sequence encodes CASSLGSASGTLLYEQYF.

This clonotype was recorded many times. The chain links TRBV9 to TRBJ2-7, with TRBD2 matching over 9 bases. This CDR3 has 13 residues. Germline CDR1 reads SGDLS; CDR2 reads YYNGEE. The V gene end was trimmed by 4 bases and the J gene end by 9 bases; junction bases not matched to a gene: 8. In DNA, the CDR3 is TGTGCCAGCAGCCGCGGGGGGGGTACACGGCAGTACTTC. Residues: CASSRGGGTRQYF. The full variable domain, rest sourced from reference TRBV9 and TRBJ2-7, is DSGVTQTPKHLITATGQRVTLRCSPRSGDLSVYWYQQSLDQGLQFLIQYYNGEERAKGNILERFSAQQFPDLHSELNLSSLELGDSALYFCASSRGGGTRQYFGPGTRLTVT.

This clonotype was counted at least ten times. The CDR3 DNA is TGTGCCAGCAGCCCCCCCCCCCAAGAGACCCAGTACTTC. This gives the protein CASSPPPQETQYF. The chain is built from TRBV7-2 and TRBJ2-5; D unresolved. Per germline, CDR1 SGHTA and CDR2 FQGNSA. The CDR3 contains 13 residues. Trimming removed 5 bases at V and 1 base at J, with 8 bases between.

The sample holds many counts of this clonotype. The V and J genes are TRBV28 and TRBJ2-7; no definite D call. Trimming stripped 3 bases from V and 2 bases from J, with 11 bases between. Germline V gene sequence: CDR1 MDHEN, CDR2 SYDVKM. This CDR3 contains 14 residues. CDR3 nucleotide sequence: TGTGCCAGCAGTTTCGGCCGGCCGGCCTACGAGCAGTACTTC. Protein product: CASSFGRPAYEQYF.

This clonotype has a handful of counts. The gene calls are TRBV11-2 and TRBJ2-6; D ambiguous. Trimming took off 5 bases at V and 0 bases at J, with 11 bases between the two ends. Germline V gene lookup returns CDR1 SGHAT and CDR2 FQNNGV. There are 16 residues in the CDR3. The CDR3 region has the DNA TGTGCCAGCAGCCCCCGGGTAATCTCTGGGGCCAACGTCCTGACTTTC. This codes for CASSPRVISGANVLTF.

This clonotype has a count of ten or more. The chain carries TRBV19 and TRBJ2-6; D is uncertain. With 4 bases removed from V and 2 bases from J, the gap between germline ends came to 0 bases. Germline values: CDR1 LNHDA, CDR2 SQIVND (reference sequence). This CDR3 is 12 amino acids long. CDR3 protein: CASSTGANVLTF. The CDR3 region has the DNA TGTGCCAGTAGTACTGGGGCCAACGTCCTGACTTTC. The full variable domain, rest sourced from reference TRBV19 and TRBJ2-6, is DGGITQSPKYLFRKEGQNVTLSCEQNLNHDAMYWYRQDPGQGLRLIYYSQIVNDFQKGDIAEGYSVSREKKESFPLTVTSAQKNPTAFYLCASSTGANVLTFGAGSRLTVL.

Many counts were recorded for this clonotype. The chain couples TRBV6-5 to TRBJ2-5; 11 positions agree with TRBD2. V dropped 0 bases and J dropped 5; count of bases not matched to a gene: 2. Germline CDR1 is MNHEY and CDR2 is SVGAGI. This CDR3 contains 15 residues. The CDR3: CASSYSTSGSETQYF. DNA for the CDR3: TGTGCCAGCAGTTACTCAACTAGCGGGAGCGAGACCCAGTACTTC.

This clonotype was counted only a few times. The chain has TRBV9 and TRBJ1-1; tentative D call: TRBD1 (6 bases). V was trimmed by 1 base and J by 5 bases, leaving 24 bases between them. The V gene's germline CDR1 is SGDLS and CDR2 YYNGEE. This CDR3 spans 18 amino acids. The CDR3 coding sequence is TGTGCCAGCAGCGTAATGCCCCCCCGGTCGGGGGGCAGAACTGAAGCTTTCTTT. Its protein is CASSVMPPRSGGRTEAFF.

The rearrangement links TRBV12-3 or TRBV12-4 to TRBJ2-5; 9 bases are a match to TRBD1. Losses at the gene ends were 5 bases for V and 5 bases for J; bases not matched to a gene: 9. The CDR3 spans 15 residues. Here the CDR3 DNA reads TGTGCCAGCAGTCCGGGGACAGGGCGACTGGAGACCCAGTACTTC. It is translated as CASSPGTGRLETQYF.

This clonotype was picked up many times. The chain is built from TRBV28 and TRBJ2-7; a weak D match, TRBD2 (6 bases). This CDR3 comprises 13 residues. Germline V gives CDR1 MDHEN, CDR2 SYDVKM. Trimming cost V 5 bases and J 1 base, with 9 bases left between them. The DNA for the CDR3 is TGTGCCAGCAGTGATCTAGCGTCCTACGAGCAGTACTTC. Amino acid sequence: CASSDLASYEQYF. Full variable domain (rest looked up from reference TRBV28 and TRBJ2-7): DVKVTQSSRYLVKRTGEKVFLECVQDMDHENMFWYRQDPGLGLRLIYFSYDVKMKEKGDIPEGYSVSREKKERFSLILESASTNQTSMYLCASSDLASYEQYFGPGTRLTVT.

Many counts were recorded for this clonotype. The V and J genes are TRBV6-5 and TRBJ2-6; no firm D call. Looked up from germline, CDR1 is MNHEY and CDR2 is SVGAGI. V shed 8 bases and J shed 2 bases, with 4 bases lying between them. This CDR3 has 12 residues. The CDR3 DNA reads as TGTGCCAGCGGGGCTGGGGCCAACGTCCTGACTTTC. Translated, it gives CASGAGANVLTF.

This clonotype was detected ten times or more. This may be a read error: a much more frequent sequence differs by one nucleotide. The V gene is TRBV5-6, the J gene TRBJ2-5; unclear D gene. In germline, CDR1 is SGHDT, CDR2 YYEEEE. The V gene lost 6 bases and the J gene lost 4 bases, with 13 bases spanning the gap. The CDR3 covers 13 residues. CDR3: CASKPGSRETQYF. The CDR3 DNA reads as TGTGCCAGCAAACCCGGCAGCAGAGAGACCCAGTACTTC.

This clonotype showed up many times. The genes are TRBV9 and TRBJ2-7; D is possibly TRBD1 (5 bases). The CDR3 consists of 12 residues. From germline, CDR1 is SGDLS and CDR2 YYNGEE. V was cut by 3 bases and J by 6 bases, with 10 bases left in between. CDR3 coding DNA: TGTGCCAGCAGCGACGACAGCTTCGAGCAGTACTTC. As protein: CASSDDSFEQYF.